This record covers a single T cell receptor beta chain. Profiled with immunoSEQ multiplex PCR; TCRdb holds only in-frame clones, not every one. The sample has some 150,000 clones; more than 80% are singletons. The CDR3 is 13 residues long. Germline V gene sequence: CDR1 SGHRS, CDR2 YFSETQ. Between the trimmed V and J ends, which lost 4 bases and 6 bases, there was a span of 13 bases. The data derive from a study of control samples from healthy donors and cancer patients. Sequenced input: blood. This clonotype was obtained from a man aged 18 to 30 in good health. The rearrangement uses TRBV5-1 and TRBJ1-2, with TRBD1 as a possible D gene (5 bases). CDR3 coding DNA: TGCGCCAGCAGCCGGGGAGAGGGGAATGGCTACACCTTC. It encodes CASSRGEGNGYTF.